The clone carrying this TCR beta chain was counted a few times. Antigen unknown. Germline V CDR1 and CDR2: MNHNY, SVGAGI (reference sequence). J was trimmed by 1 base and V by 2 bases; bases with no gene match: 6. This CDR3 is 16 amino acids long. The data were taken from a study of blood T cells in healthy people across ages. A second PCR of 7 to 11 cycles used a sample-barcoded 5' primer and a J-beta primer mix. From the 5' RACE reads, TCRdb called clonotypes with MiXCR, one entry per CDR3 protein. The sample contains about a million distinct CDR3 sequences, about 53% of which appear only once. Study results and caveats: Long-lived donors exceeded aged donors in naive CD4+ cells and diversity.

The sample comprised blood. The clonotype was recovered from a woman in her sixties or seventies in good health. This sequence joins TRBV6-6 and TRBJ2-5, with TRBD2 matching 8 bases. This chain's CDR3 is CASSYPAGESQETQYF. The CDR3 DNA is TGTGCCAGCAGTTACCCAGCGGGAGAATCCCAAGAGACCCAGTACTTC.